Detailed here is one T cell receptor beta chain. Its antigen is unidentified. The CDR3 has 14 residues. In germline, CDR1 is MDHEN, CDR2 SYDVKM. V was clipped by 3 bases and J by 4 bases, with 11 bases between them. This record comes from a study of cytomegalovirus exposure and HLA in healthy donors. On the study more broadly: T cells numbering about 200 million yielded more than 95 million unique TCR beta sequences in an earlier analysis. Broader study findings: Some V segments (TRBV6-2 and TRBV6-3 among them) were excluded as indistinguishable. The study reported that TCR beta sequences accurately predicted HLA-A and HLA-B alleles in most subjects. Across HLA loci, a later analysis found differing TCR association rates, with DRB1 most and HLA-C fewest.

With 60 Vbeta and 13 Jbeta primers, the PCR was carried out. Using immunoSEQ multiplex PCR, the repertoire was profiled, and TCRdb retains in-frame clones only, with some absent. The table includes 150,000 to 200,000 clones, 70% to 80% detected once. Sample: PBMCs. This rearrangement joins TRBV28 to TRBJ2-3; D not resolved. This clonotype was sampled from a woman aged 25 to 45 in good health and CMV-seropositive. Here the CDR3 reads CASSLSSPPDTQYF. Written as DNA, the CDR3 is TGTGCCAGCAGTTTGAGTTCCCCGCCAGATACGCAGTATTTT.